Only one count was recorded for the clone carrying this T cell receptor (beta chain). Its antigen is as yet unknown. CDR3 length: 15 residues. J was trimmed by 3 bases and V by 4 bases; bases with no gene match: 8. Per the germline V gene, CDR1 is SGHTA and CDR2 is FQGNSA. 60 Vbeta and 13 Jbeta primers were used in PCR. In the source study's methods: Among the unique TCR beta chains that a later analysis counted, 80 million to 100 million in all, 9.5 million to 12 million were shared. The method was immunoSEQ multiplex PCR; TCRdb's version includes in-frame clones alone and lacks a portion of them. V and J calls and clone size are copied from that table; D and trimming were computed from the DNA. The sample consists of 150,000 to 190,000 clones, 70% to 90% of them appearing once. The data stem from a study of cytomegalovirus exposure and HLA in healthy donors. The study's findings and limits: The HLA-A and HLA-B alleles of most subjects were reportedly predicted accurately from TCR beta sequences. Most sequenced TCRs were rare (though some public TCRs occurred in many donors).

The sample consisted of PBMCs. The source is a woman aged 18-29 years in good health and CMV-seronegative. V is TRBV7-2 and J is TRBJ2-7; 8 bases line up with TRBD1. This CDR3 is CASSSRNTGGYEQYF. The CDR3 region has the DNA TGTGCCAGCAGCTCCCGTAATACAGGGGGCTACGAGCAGTACTTC.